These 32 T cell receptor beta chains were all obtained from the same sample, sequenced in a study of Graves' ophthalmopathy and Graves' hyperthyroidism. RNA served as the template for amplifying TCR beta CDR3 regions. HTBI primers were used in a first-round RT-PCR, which preceded a second-round multiplex PCR. MiXCR, applied by TCRdb to the multiplex PCR reads, yields one record per CDR3 protein. The sample lists about 400,000 distinct CDR3 sequences, about 17% occurring once. Sequencing was performed on peripheral blood. These receptors originate from a woman between 18 and 29 years old with Graves' ophthalmopathy.

In its sample, this clonotype was seen many times. The chain couples TRBV4-1 to TRBJ1-2; TRBD1 aligns across 8 bases. The CDR3 runs 18 residues. Germline CDR1 is MGHRA and CDR2 is YSYEKL. With 0 bases clipped from V and 2 bases from J, the junction kept 11 bases outside the gene matches. CDR3 nucleotide sequence: TGCGCCAGCAGCCAAGAAAGATGGGACAGGTGGCTCAACTATGGCTACACCTTC. It translates to CASSQERWDRWLNYGYTF.

Many counts were recorded for this clonotype. This chain connects TRBV29-1 to TRBJ2-5; TRBD2 matches at 8 bases. Trimming removed 7 bases from V and 5 bases from J; junction bases left unmatched: 3. The CDR3 extends over 11 amino acids. The germline CDR1 and CDR2 sequences are SQVTM and ANQGSEA. The CDR3 here is CSAGLAETQYF. The CDR3 bases are TGCAGCGCAGGACTAGCTGAGACCCAGTACTTC. The whole variable domain, filled in from reference TRBV29-1 and TRBJ2-5, reads SAVISQKPSRDICQRGTSLTIQCQVDSQVTMMFWYRQQPGQSLTLIATANQGSEATYESGFVIDKFPISRPNLTFSTLTVSNMSPEDSSIYLCSAGLAETQYFGPGTRLLVL.

This clonotype was observed at least ten times. This sequence joins TRBV30 and TRBJ2-2; 7 nucleotides match TRBD1. This CDR3 contains 13 residues. V dropped 5 bases and J dropped 6; count of bases not matched to a gene: 6. Germline V gene lookup returns CDR1 GTSNPN and CDR2 SVGIG (reference sequence). The CDR3 loop reads CAWATGVPGELFF. CDR3 DNA: TGTGCCTGGGCAACAGGGGTCCCCGGGGAGCTGTTTTTT.

The sample holds many counts of this clonotype. The rearrangement uses TRBV2 and TRBJ1-2; 11 bases match TRBD1. This CDR3 has 16 amino acids. In germline, CDR1 is SNHLY, CDR2 FYNNEI. J lost 6 bases, V lost 9 bases, and 15 bases had no gene match. CDR3 nucleotide sequence: TGTGCCAGTGAACGACCCCGGGACAGGGGGAAGGATGGCTACACCTTC. It codes for CASERPRDRGKDGYTF.

This clonotype was recorded many times. V usage is TRBV6-1 and J usage is TRBJ2-5; 8 nucleotides align to TRBD1. The CDR3 has 15 amino acids. Germline trimming cut 11 bases from V and 5 bases from J; bases unmatched to any gene: 16. Germline CDR1 is MNHNS and CDR2 is SASEGT. The DNA for the CDR3 is TGTGCCGCGGATCCGGACAGGGTAATGGGGGAGACCCAGTACTTC. Translation: CAADPDRVMGETQYF.

This clonotype was observed many times. The chain recombines TRBV11-2 with TRBJ1-5; D is uncertain. The CDR3 has 16 residues. CDR1 is SGHAT, CDR2 FQNNGV, per germline. V lost 0 bases, J lost 6 bases, and 15 bases lay in between. The CDR3 spells CASSLELSLVGQPQHF. CDR3 nucleotide sequence: TGTGCCAGCAGCTTAGAGTTATCCTTAGTAGGTCAGCCCCAGCATTTT.

This clonotype was detected many times. The rearrangement links TRBV7-6 to TRBJ2-5; D possibly corresponds to TRBD1 (6 bases). This CDR3 is built from 15 residues. The ends were cut back, 6 bases at V and 5 bases at J, with 19 bases in the middle. Per germline, CDR1 SGHVS and CDR2 FNYEAQ. The CDR3 is CASRDSRGGLETQYF. The CDR3 DNA sequence: TGTGCCAGCAGGGACTCCAGGGGCGGGCTGGAGACCCAGTACTTC.

This clonotype was detected many times. The chain recombines TRBV27 with TRBJ1-1; no definite D call. The CDR3 runs to 14 residues. Per the germline V gene, CDR1 is MNHEY and CDR2 is SMNVEV (reference sequence). V lost 3 bases, J lost 3 bases, and 11 bases lay in between. The CDR3 loop reads CASSFTAYDTEAFF. Here the CDR3 DNA reads TGTGCCAGCAGTTTCACAGCTTATGACACTGAAGCTTTCTTT.

This clonotype showed up many times. J is TRBJ2-7 and V is TRBV7-2; D gene uncertain. Germline V gene lookup returns CDR1 SGHTA and CDR2 FQGNSA. This CDR3 comprises 14 residues. Trimming took 0 bases from V and 3 from J, leaving 9 bases between them. The CDR3 reads CASSLAGTLYEQYF. CDR3 in DNA: TGTGCCAGCAGCTTAGCGGGAACCCTCTACGAGCAGTACTTC.

This clonotype was counted at least ten times. This rearrangement joins TRBV18 to TRBJ1-1, with a tentative D call TRBD1 (5 bases). Trimming cost V 2 bases and J 3 bases, with 16 bases left between them. Germline V CDR1 and CDR2: KGHSH, LQKENI. This CDR3 region has 16 residues. This chain's CDR3 is CASSPRPAGLDTEAFF. CDR3 DNA sequence: TGTGCCAGCTCACCAAGGCCAGCGGGACTCGACACTGAAGCTTTCTTT. The full variable domain, in which reference TRBV18 and TRBJ1-1 provide the parts outside the CDR3, is NAGVMQNPRHLVRRRGQEARLRCSPMKGHSHVYWYRQLPEEGLKFMVYLQKENIIDESGMPKERFSAEFPKEGPSILRIQQVVRGDSAAYFCASSPRPAGLDTEAFFGQGTRLTVV.

There are many counts of this clonotype. The gene calls are TRBV29-1 and TRBJ1-2, with D unresolved. V was trimmed by 5 bases and J by 2 bases, leaving 9 bases between them. The CDR3 is 12 residues long. Germline V lookup: CDR1 SQVTM, CDR2 ANQGSEA. The chain's CDR3 is CSVPVRNYGYTF. CDR3 coding DNA: TGCAGCGTTCCTGTCAGGAACTATGGCTACACCTTC.

In its sample, this clonotype was seen many times. This rearrangement joins TRBV11-3 to TRBJ2-1; 9 bases are a match to TRBD2. The CDR3 is 16 residues long. The trim removed 1 base at V and 7 bases at J, leaving 8 bases unmatched. Per the germline V gene, CDR1 is SGHNT and CDR2 is YENEEA. The CDR3 DNA sequence: TGTGCCAGCAGCTTAGTAGGGACTAGCAATTATAATGAGCAGTTCTTC. Its translation: CASSLVGTSNYNEQFF.

This clonotype was detected a few times. The CDR3, as DNA: TGCGCCAGCAGCTTTAAAGGGCAGAACACTGAAGCTTTCTTT. Residues: CASSFKGQNTEAFF. The chain uses TRBV5-1 and TRBJ1-1; D not certain. The CDR3 runs to 14 residues. V was pared by 2 bases and J by 1 base, with 9 bases between. Per the germline V gene, CDR1 is SGHRS and CDR2 is YFSETQ.

This clonotype was detected many times. This chain joins TRBV19 and TRBJ1-5, with 9 bases that match TRBD1. Germline V CDR1 and CDR2: LNHDA, SQIVND (reference sequence). CDR3 length: 16 residues. With V trimmed by 3 bases and J by 5 bases, 8 bases remained unmatched. The CDR3 is CASSIEGDRVDQPQHF. CDR3 DNA: TGTGCCAGTAGTATCGAGGGGGACAGGGTCGATCAGCCCCAGCATTTT.

The table lists this clonotype with many counts. The CDR3 loop reads CAWRVLQVNSPLHF. The CDR3 region has the DNA TGTGCCTGGAGAGTCTTACAGGTGAATTCACCCCTCCACTTT. This sequence joins TRBV30 and TRBJ1-6, with a tentative D call TRBD1 (5 bases). Per germline, CDR1 GTSNPN and CDR2 SVGIG (reference sequence). This CDR3 is 14 amino acids long. Between the trimmed V and J ends, which lost 3 bases and 7 bases, there was a span of 13 bases.

This clonotype was counted many times. The CDR3 nucleotides read TGTGCCAGCAGTTTAGGCCCAGGGGGAATGGCTAACTATGGCTACACCTTC. It translates to CASSLGPGGMANYGYTF. V usage is TRBV27 and J usage is TRBJ1-2; 7 nucleotides match TRBD1. The length of the CDR3 is 17 residues. V shed 2 bases, J shed 0 bases, and the junction held 9 bases outside the gene matches. Germline CDR1 reads MNHEY; CDR2 reads SMNVEV (reference sequence).

The chain has TRBV11-2 and TRBJ1-3; no definite D call. The CDR3 is 16 residues long. Trimming left V 3 bases short and J 0 bases short, with 12 bases between. Germline V gene lookup returns CDR1 SGHAT and CDR2 FQNNGV. CDR3 nucleotide sequence: TGTGCCAGCAGCTTTACGGTACATAGCTCTGGAAACACCATATATTTT. Encoded protein: CASSFTVHSSGNTIYF.

V usage is TRBV28 and J usage is TRBJ2-7; 7 positions match TRBD2. This CDR3 has 15 amino acids. Per the germline V gene, CDR1 is MDHEN and CDR2 is SYDVKM. Trimming removed 5 bases from V and 1 base from J; junction bases left unmatched: 8. CDR3 protein: CASSVSSGASYEQYF. CDR3 nucleotides: TGTGCCAGCAGTGTCTCTAGCGGAGCTTCCTACGAGCAGTACTTC.

This clonotype was counted many times. The chain is built from TRBV11-1 and TRBJ2-5; 8 nucleotides agree with TRBD1. This CDR3 spans 16 amino acids. Per the germline V gene, CDR1 is SGHAT and CDR2 is FQDESV (reference sequence). Losses at the gene ends were 5 bases for V and 0 bases for J; bases not matched to a gene: 8. This CDR3 is CASSDPGQEYQETQYF. CDR3 DNA: TGTGCCAGCAGCGATCCGGGACAGGAGTACCAAGAGACCCAGTACTTC.

This clonotype has ten or more counts. The gene calls are TRBV6-1 and TRBJ1-1; TRBD1 might be the D (6 bases). CDR1 and CDR2 from the germline V gene are MNHNS and SASEGT. The CDR3 spans 18 residues. V gave up 4 bases and J gave up 4 bases, with 25 bases separating them. CDR3 loop: CASSVRWGLNFRGTEAFF. In DNA, the CDR3 is TGTGCCAGCAGTGTCAGATGGGGGTTAAATTTCAGGGGCACTGAAGCTTTCTTT.

This clonotype was counted many times. This chain links TRBV29-1 with TRBJ1-1, with no clear D. The CDR3 loop spans 13 amino acids. V lost 8 bases to trimming and J lost 0 bases, with 13 bases between them. Germline V gives CDR1 SQVTM, CDR2 ANQGSEA. CDR3 in DNA: TGCAGCTCTATCCTGGGGATGAACACTGAAGCTTTCTTT. Protein product: CSSILGMNTEAFF.

This clonotype was counted many times. This chain joins TRBV10-3 and TRBJ2-5; weak D call: TRBD1 (6 bases). Germline-derived CDR1 and CDR2 are ENHRY and SYGVKD. This CDR3 region has 14 residues. Trimming removed 6 bases from V and 3 bases from J, with 14 bases in between. This CDR3 is CAISSRDKEETQYF. In nucleotides, the CDR3 is TGTGCCATCAGCAGTAGGGACAAGGAAGAGACCCAGTACTTC.

Concerning this clonotype: A much larger clone is a single base away; this may be a read error. V and J are TRBV30 and TRBJ2-2; the match to TRBD1 covers 7 bases. Per the germline V gene, CDR1 is GTSNPN and CDR2 is SVGIG (reference sequence). J lost 6 bases, V lost 4 bases, and 11 bases had no gene match. CDR3 length: 15 residues. The CDR3 sequence: CAWTPETGYPGELFF. DNA of the CDR3: TGTGCCTGGACTCCCGAGACAGGGTATCCCGGGGAGCTGTTTTTT.

This clonotype was counted at least ten times. The V and J genes are TRBV12-3 or TRBV12-4 and TRBJ2-7; 8 bases agree with TRBD2. V was clipped by 5 bases and J by 5 bases; unmatched bases: 14. The CDR3 runs to 16 residues. Written as DNA, the CDR3 is TGTGCCAGCAGTCCGCCCCCGGGACTAGTATTCCACGAGCAGTACTTC. This translates into CASSPPPGLVFHEQYF.

The V gene is TRBV29-1, the J gene TRBJ2-4; D is uncertain. There are 16 residues in the CDR3. The ends were cut back, 1 base at V and 0 bases at J, with 13 bases in the middle. Germline CDR1 SQVTM, CDR2 ANQGSEA. For the CDR3, the DNA is TGCAGCGTTGAAGTCGGGCAGACCTTAGCCAAAAACATTCAGTACTTC. Amino acid sequence: CSVEVGQTLAKNIQYF.

This clonotype appeared many times. The chain is built from TRBV29-1 and TRBJ2-1, with D unclear. Trimming pared 7 bases from V and 9 bases from J, leaving 13 bases between. CDR1 and CDR2 (germline): SQVTM, ANQGSEA. The CDR3 extends over 11 amino acids. The CDR3 is CSGGTNGEQFF. The CDR3 DNA is TGCAGCGGCGGAACTAATGGTGAGCAGTTCTTC.

This clonotype was observed a handful of times. This chain connects TRBV4-2 to TRBJ2-7; 7 bases line up with TRBD2. Germline V CDR1 and CDR2: LGHNA, YNFKEQ. The CDR3 totals 16 residues. V lost 2 bases and J lost 3; bases outside the gene matches: 10. CDR3 DNA sequence: TGTGCCAGCAGCCAACCCGCGGGAGCGTCTAACTACGAGCAGTACTTC. This sequence encodes CASSQPAGASNYEQYF.

This clonotype has a count of ten or more. The chain is built from TRBV7-3 and TRBJ1-6; D possibly corresponds to TRBD1 (6 bases). CDR1 and CDR2 from the germline V gene are SGHTA and FQGTGA. Trimming removed 0 bases from V and 10 bases from J, with 13 bases in between. This CDR3 spans 15 amino acids. CDR3 in amino acids: CASSLTSNRESPLHF. The CDR3 coding sequence is TGTGCCAGCAGCTTAACGTCCAACAGGGAGTCACCCCTCCACTTT.

This clonotype was recorded many times. The chain is built from TRBV19 and TRBJ1-5, with D perhaps matching TRBD1 (6 bases). Germline loops: CDR1 LNHDA, CDR2 SQIVND (reference sequence). The CDR3 sequence is 13 residues long. Between the trimmed V and J ends, which lost 8 bases and 7 bases, there was a span of 15 bases. As DNA, the CDR3 is TGTGCCAGTCACCGGGACATGAAACAGCCCCAGCATTTT. Its translation is CASHRDMKQPQHF.

This clonotype was seen many times. V usage is TRBV6-1 and J usage is TRBJ2-7; the D is unclear. Looked up from germline, CDR1 is MNHNS and CDR2 is SASEGT. This CDR3 is built from 14 residues. Trimming removed 1 base at V and 3 bases at J, with 10 bases between. In DNA form, the CDR3 reads TGTGCCAGCAGTGAAGGTCTGGGTTTCTACGAGCAGTACTTC. It specifies CASSEGLGFYEQYF.

Ten or more counts support this clonotype. V is TRBV6-2 or TRBV6-3 and J is TRBJ1-1, with 9 bases lining up with TRBD1. This CDR3 contains 16 residues. The germline V gene has CDR1 MNHEY and CDR2 SVGEGT. V shed 2 bases, J shed 10 bases, and the junction held 14 bases outside the gene matches. CDR3 nucleotide sequence: TGTGCCAGCAGTTACGGGACAGGGAGAATTACAAAAGGAGCTTTCTTT. Protein sequence: CASSYGTGRITKGAFF.

The table lists this clonotype with many counts. The rearrangement joins TRBV12-5 to TRBJ2-3, with 7 bases fitting TRBD2. After removal of 7 bases from V and 0 bases from J, the junction contained 4 bases not matched to a gene. This CDR3 is 14 amino acids long. The germline CDR1 and CDR2 sequences are LGHNT and FRNRAP. The CDR3 region is CASALSGSTDTQYF. The CDR3 nucleotides are TGTGCTAGTGCCCTTAGCGGGAGCACAGATACGCAGTATTTT.